What follows are 31 T cell receptor beta chains derived from one specimen sequenced in a study of T cell repertoires in cytomegalovirus infection. Their antigen targets remain unknown. TCRdb called the reads again in MiXCR, with one record for every CDR3 protein. Of about 920,000 distinct CDR3 sequences in the sample, more than 25% were seen once. The source material was cultured CD8+ T cells from PBMCs, sampled from culture after CMV antigen stimulation. The receptors derive from a human donor in good health (CMV status not recorded). Some clones in this sample may be carry-over from other donors' samples.

The J gene is TRBJ2-7, the V gene TRBV5-1, with D perhaps TRBD1 (6 bases). V lost 4 bases, J lost 7 bases, and 9 bases lay in between. Germline V gene sequence: CDR1 SGHRS, CDR2 YFSETQ. This CDR3 has 11 residues. CDR3 DNA: TGCGCCAGCAGCATACAGGGAGAGCAGTACTTC. Its translation is CASSIQGEQYF.

This clonotype came up a few times. The chain carries TRBV6-8 and TRBJ2-1; 11 bases agree with TRBD2. This CDR3 is 19 amino acids long. V shed 0 bases, J shed 6 bases, and the junction held 13 bases outside the gene matches. The germline V gene encodes CDR1 MNHGY and CDR2 SAAAGT. In nucleotides, the CDR3 is TGTGCCAGCAGTTACTCTCTAAATGCAATAGCGGGGGGGTCCAATGAGCAGTTCTTC. Its translation is CASSYSLNAIAGGSNEQFF.

The gene calls are TRBV7-2 and TRBJ2-5; 12 nucleotides match TRBD2. Germline trimming cut 5 bases from V and 3 bases from J; bases unmatched to any gene: 7. CDR1 SGHTA and CDR2 FQGNSA come from the germline V gene. This CDR3 region has 16 residues. CDR3 loop: CASSPQLAGGKETQYF. The CDR3 DNA is TGTGCCAGCAGCCCCCAACTAGCGGGGGGCAAAGAGACCCAGTACTTC.

This clonotype was observed a few times. The chain links TRBV2 to TRBJ2-7; 13 positions agree with TRBD2. Germline CDR1 reads SNHLY; CDR2 reads FYNNEI. The length of the CDR3 is 15 residues. The J segment lost 7 bases and the V segment lost 4 bases, leaving 7 bases of the junction unmatched. The CDR3 nucleotides read TGTGCCAGCAGTGCGGGACTAGCGGGGCCGCAGGAGCAGTACGTC. Translated: CASSAGLAGPQEQYV.

This clonotype was picked up one time. The chain links TRBV10-3 to TRBJ2-7; TRBD2 matches 10 bases. Trimming at V came to 2 bases and at J to 4 bases, leaving 5 bases not matched to a gene. Germline V CDR1 and CDR2: ENHRY, SYGVKD. CDR3 length equals 15 residues. This CDR3 reads CAISEVSGGFYEQYV. In nucleotides, the CDR3 is TGTGCCATCAGTGAGGTTAGCGGGGGGTTTTACGAGCAGTACGTC.

This clonotype was seen more than once but under ten times. CDR3 sequence: CASSYSMQVWDTEAFF. The DNA for the CDR3 is TGTGCCAGCAGTTACTCGATGCAGGTTTGGGACACTGAAGCTTTCTTT. V gene TRBV6-2 or TRBV6-3 combines with J gene TRBJ1-1; D gene unclear. This CDR3 spans 16 amino acids. V lost 0 bases to trimming and J lost 3 bases, with 14 bases between them. CDR1 is MNHEY, CDR2 SVGEGT, per germline.

This clonotype was counted a few times. This chain connects TRBV7-9 to TRBJ1-1; the D is unclear. From germline, CDR1 is SEHNR and CDR2 FQNEAQ (reference sequence). The CDR3 totals 13 residues. V shed 5 bases and J shed 4 bases, with 11 bases lying between them. The CDR3 sequence: CASSPPYSTEAFF. CDR3 in DNA: TGTGCCAGCAGCCCGCCCTATTCCACTGAAGCTTTCTTT.

The table lists this clonotype with a few counts. This rearrangement joins TRBV10-3 to TRBJ1-1; 7 bases map to TRBD1. V shed 5 bases and J 0 bases; nucleotides not matched to a gene: 9. The germline V gene encodes CDR1 ENHRY and CDR2 SYGVKD. This CDR3 comprises 16 residues. The CDR3 loop reads CAISSTGTAVNTEAFF. The CDR3 DNA reads TGTGCCATCAGTTCAACCGGGACAGCCGTGAACACTGAAGCTTTCTTT.

This clonotype was counted a few times. The rearrangement joins TRBV4-1 to TRBJ1-6; 7 bases map to TRBD1. CDR3 size: 15 residues. Unmatched junction bases numbered 6, after V lost 1 base and J lost 9 bases. Germline values: CDR1 MGHRA, CDR2 YSYEKL. CDR3 in amino acids: CASSQGQGSGSPLHF. The CDR3 DNA is TGCGCCAGCAGCCAAGGACAGGGTTCGGGTTCACCCCTCCACTTT.

V is TRBV12-3 or TRBV12-4 and J is TRBJ2-3; 12 positions agree with TRBD1. V trimming: 7 bases; J trimming: 5 bases; junction bases outside the gene matches: 7. This CDR3 is 15 amino acids long. The CDR3 DNA sequence: TGTGCCAGCATTCTCGGGACAGGGGGCGGAGATACGCAGTATTTT. Amino acids: CASILGTGGGDTQYF.

V and J are TRBV11-2 and TRBJ1-2; 10 nucleotides agree with TRBD1. Germline V lookup: CDR1 SGHAT, CDR2 FQNNGV. Trimming removed 0 bases from V and 5 bases from J; junction bases left unmatched: 6. This CDR3 comprises 16 residues. CDR3 sequence (DNA): TGTGCCAGCAGCTTAGATCCTCGACAGGGGGCTTATGGCTACACCTTC. Translation: CASSLDPRQGAYGYTF.

The CDR3 nucleotides read TGTGCCAGCAGCTTAAATCGGGACAGGGAAGGCTACAATGAGCAGTTCTTC. It codes for CASSLNRDREGYNEQFF. This rearrangement joins TRBV7-2 to TRBJ2-1, with 9 bases fitting TRBD1. Per germline, CDR1 SGHTA and CDR2 FQGNSA. This CDR3 spans 17 amino acids. V shed 2 bases and J 3 bases; nucleotides not matched to a gene: 8.

V usage is TRBV7-6 and J usage is TRBJ1-3; 9 bases are a match to TRBD1. Germline V CDR1 and CDR2: SGHVS, FNYEAQ. This CDR3 spans 14 amino acids. V lost 5 bases and J lost 8; bases outside the gene matches: 7. CDR3 in DNA: TGTGCCAGCAGCCCTAGGACAGGGGCAGACACCATATATTTT. Translating gives CASSPRTGADTIYF.

This clonotype turned up a few times. In DNA form, the CDR3 reads TGTGCCAGCAGCTTAGGGGTCAGCGAACCTGGAAACACCATATATTTT. Encoded protein: CASSLGVSEPGNTIYF. V usage is TRBV11-3 and J usage is TRBJ1-3; D uncertain. The V end was cut by 1 base, the J end by 2 bases, with 12 bases between. The CDR3 sequence is 16 residues long. Looked up from germline, CDR1 is SGHNT and CDR2 is YENEEA.

In this sample, this clonotype turned up many times. The chain carries TRBV19 and TRBJ2-2, with 10 bases matching TRBD1. The CDR3 length is 16 residues. Looked up from germline, CDR1 is LNHDA and CDR2 is SQIVND (reference sequence). After removal of 8 bases from V and 2 bases from J, the junction contained 8 bases not matched to a gene. The CDR3 DNA reads TGTGCCAGTGTCGGTCGACAGGGGGCAAACACCGGGGAGCTGTTTTTT. Its translation: CASVGRQGANTGELFF.

The rearrangement links TRBV27 to TRBJ1-1; 7 nucleotides match TRBD1. V gave up 7 bases and J gave up 0 bases; unmatched junction bases: 14. This CDR3 comprises 17 residues. The germline V gene has CDR1 MNHEY and CDR2 SMNVEV (reference sequence). DNA of the CDR3: TGTGCCAGCACTTCCCTTGGGACAGACCTCATGAACACTGAAGCTTTCTTT. This gives the protein CASTSLGTDLMNTEAFF.

This clonotype was seen only a few times. The chain carries TRBV6-6 and TRBJ1-2; D is ambiguous. The length of the CDR3 is 13 residues. The germline V gene has CDR1 MNHNY and CDR2 SVGAGI (reference sequence). Trimming stripped 0 bases from V and 7 bases from J, with 9 bases between. CDR3: CASSYSEEGGYTF. CDR3 coding DNA: TGTGCCAGCAGTTACTCCGAAGAGGGTGGCTACACCTTC.

The V gene is TRBV5-1, the J gene TRBJ2-1; 10 bases are a match to TRBD2. Germline V CDR1 and CDR2: SGHRS, YFSETQ. The CDR3 length is 15 residues. The trim removed 0 bases at V and 8 bases at J, leaving 5 bases unmatched. For the CDR3, the DNA is TGCGCCAGCAGCTTGGGAGCGGGGGGGCCGTATGAGCAGTTCTTC. The encoded protein is CASSLGAGGPYEQFF.

This clonotype was counted only a few times. This chain uses TRBV6-6 with TRBJ2-3; 12 bases align to TRBD2. Trimming took 5 bases from V and 6 from J; bases not matched to a gene: 9. Germline V gene sequence: CDR1 MNHNY, CDR2 SVGAGI (reference sequence). The CDR3 totals 16 residues. The chain's CDR3 is CASSPLAGGLDDTQYF. In nucleotides, the CDR3 is TGTGCCAGCAGTCCCCTAGCGGGGGGGCTTGATGATACGCAGTATTTT.

J is TRBJ1-6 and V is TRBV6-5, with D unclear. The V gene's germline CDR1 is MNHEY and CDR2 SVGAGI. This CDR3 has 17 amino acids. V was cut by 2 bases and J by 0 bases, with 11 bases left in between. The CDR3 DNA sequence: TGTGCCAGCAGTTACGGATCCCATAGCTCCTATAATTCACCCCTCCACTTT. As protein: CASSYGSHSSYNSPLHF.

The rearrangement joins TRBV18 to TRBJ2-1, with 10 bases fitting TRBD2. Germline V gene sequence: CDR1 KGHSH, CDR2 LQKENI. This CDR3 is built from 17 residues. V shed 6 bases, J shed 8 bases, and the junction held 16 bases outside the gene matches. CDR3 in amino acids: CASSRPGTSARGDEQFF. Written as DNA, the CDR3 is TGTGCCAGCTCCCGTCCCGGGACTAGCGCAAGAGGGGATGAGCAGTTCTTC.

This rearrangement joins TRBV6-2 or TRBV6-3 to TRBJ2-5; TRBD2 might be the D (7 bases). V gave up 2 bases and J gave up 3 bases, with 13 bases separating them. In germline, CDR1 is MNHEY, CDR2 SVGEGT. The CDR3 length is 15 residues. The CDR3 loop is CASSYMAGAKETQYF. In DNA, the CDR3 is TGTGCCAGCAGTTACATGGCGGGGGCCAAAGAGACCCAGTACTTC.

Ten or more counts support this clonotype. The chain is built from TRBV11-1 and TRBJ2-3, with 10 bases fitting TRBD2. The CDR3 is 18 amino acids. CDR1 and CDR2 from the germline V gene are SGHAT and FQDESV (reference sequence). Losses at the gene ends were 5 bases for V and 5 bases for J; bases not matched to a gene: 16. The CDR3 loop is CASSPLAGVPGPLDTQYF. CDR3 DNA sequence: TGTGCCAGCAGCCCGCTAGCGGGGGTGCCCGGTCCCCTAGATACGCAGTATTTT.

In this sample, this clonotype turned up many times. The chain carries TRBV7-9 and TRBJ1-4; a weak D match, TRBD1 (5 bases). Germline-derived CDR1 and CDR2 are SEHNR and FQNEAQ (reference sequence). V was shortened by 2 bases and J by 4 bases, with 11 bases between the two germline ends. The CDR3 covers 15 residues. Written as DNA, the CDR3 is TGTGCCAGCAGCTTAAGAGGACAACTTAATGAAAAACTGTTTTTT. Encoded protein: CASSLRGQLNEKLFF.

This clonotype appeared a few times. This chain links TRBV10-1 with TRBJ2-1; the match to TRBD2 covers 11 bases. CDR3 length equals 15 residues. Germline V gene lookup returns CDR1 WNHNN and CDR2 SYGVQD (reference sequence). V shed 3 bases, J shed 3 bases, and the junction held 1 base outside the gene matches. CDR3 sequence: CASSELAGVYNEQFF. The CDR3 bases are TGCGCCAGCAGTGAACTAGCGGGGGTCTACAATGAGCAGTTCTTC.

This clonotype appeared once. V gene TRBV19 combines with J gene TRBJ1-5; D not certain. V lost 3 bases and J lost 0, with 12 bases in between. This CDR3 has 16 amino acids. CDR1 LNHDA and CDR2 SQIVND come from the germline V gene (reference sequence). The CDR3 coding sequence is TGTGCCAGTAGTATTCGAGGTTCCTATAGCAATCAGCCCCAGCATTTT. It translates to CASSIRGSYSNQPQHF. Full variable domain (remainder filled in from reference TRBV19 and TRBJ1-5): DGGITQSPKYLFRKEGQNVTLSCEQNLNHDAMYWYRQDPGQGLRLIYYSQIVNDFQKGDIAEGYSVSREKKESFPLTVTSAQKNPTAFYLCASSIRGSYSNQPQHFGDGTRLSIL.

The V call is TRBV6-5, the J call TRBJ2-3; D is perhaps TRBD1 or TRBD2 (6 bases each). Trimming pared 0 bases from V and 10 bases from J, leaving 11 bases between. The CDR3 extends over 13 amino acids. Per the germline V gene, CDR1 is MNHEY and CDR2 is SVGAGI. CDR3 region: CASSYSRGASQYF. The CDR3 DNA follows: TGTGCCAGCAGTTACTCGAGGGGGGCTTCGCAGTATTTT.

The chain has TRBV4-1 and TRBJ1-2; 10 bases align to TRBD1. Trimming cost V 1 base and J 3 bases; bases outside gene matches: 5. This CDR3 spans 16 amino acids. Germline V lookup: CDR1 MGHRA, CDR2 YSYEKL. Here the CDR3 DNA reads TGCGCCAGCAGCCAAGGGAGACAGGGGGCAGACTATGGCTACACCTTC. It yields the protein CASSQGRQGADYGYTF.

The rearrangement joins TRBV3-1 to TRBJ2-7; D assignment may be TRBD1 or TRBD2 (5 bases each). Germline V gene sequence: CDR1 LGHDT, CDR2 YNNKEL (reference sequence). This CDR3 region has 15 residues. Trimming took off 4 bases at V and 1 base at J, with 14 bases between the two ends. The CDR3 protein is CASSRPGRKSYEQYF. The CDR3 DNA reads as TGTGCCAGCAGCCGGCCAGGGAGAAAGTCCTACGAGCAGTACTTC.

This chain uses TRBV27 with TRBJ1-5; 9 bases match TRBD1. V trimming: 6 bases; J trimming: 1 base; junction bases outside the gene matches: 10. The CDR3 spans 17 residues. CDR1 MNHEY and CDR2 SMNVEV come from the germline V gene (reference sequence). The CDR3 loop reads CASSPTGGRSSNQPQHF. As DNA, the CDR3 is TGTGCCAGCAGCCCGACAGGGGGACGGTCGAGCAATCAGCCCCAGCATTTT.

A remark on this clonotype: The germline gene is not matched at one end of the junction; a read error may be the cause. V is TRBV7-7 and J is TRBJ2-5; 9 positions agree with TRBD1. There are 15 residues in the CDR3. CDR1 and CDR2 (germline): SSHAT, FNYEAQ (reference sequence). Written as DNA, the CDR3 is TGTGCTAGCAGCCACAGGGGGCGACCCCAAGAGACCCAGTACTTC. This translates into CASSHRGRPQETQYF. Based on the CDR3 plus reference TRBV7-7 and TRBJ2-5, the full variable domain is GAGVSQSPRYKVTKRGQDVTLRCDPISSHATLYWYQQALGQGPEFLTYFNYEAQPDKSGLPSDRFSAERPEGSISTLTIQRTEQRDSAMYRCASSHRGRPQETQYFGPGTRLLVL.